Below are 20 T cell receptor beta chains sequenced from a single sample in a study of cytomegalovirus exposure and HLA in healthy donors (dated by TCRdb to the late 2010s). Libraries were constructed by the immunoSEQ multiplex PCR assay. For the multiplex PCR, a mixture combining 60 forward primers for TCR Vbeta segments and 13 reverse primers for TCR Jbeta segments was used. Here the immuneACCESS table is served through TCRdb, limited to in-frame sequences with V and J called. Missing clones are a known gap in these copies; in checked studies unresolved V genes cover under half, and the rest lacks a known reason. The sample yields tens of thousands of clones; about 80% were counted once. The leading ten clones occupy 3.9% of the sample. Sequences were obtained from PBMCs. These receptors were collected from a middle-aged woman in good health and CMV-seronegative.

V is TRBV19 and J is TRBJ2-1; 9 nucleotides line up with TRBD1. V lost 1 base to trimming and J lost 5 bases; unmatched junction nucleotides: 3. CDR1 is LNHDA and CDR2 is SQIVND in the germline V gene (reference sequence). The CDR3 extends over 15 amino acids. CDR3 in DNA: TGTGCCAGTAGTATAGCTGGACAGGGGAACAATGAGCAGTTCTTC. Amino acid sequence: CASSIAGQGNNEQFF.

The V and J genes are TRBV5-1 and TRBJ2-7; tentatively, D is TRBD1 (6 bases). The germline CDR1 and CDR2 sequences are SGHRS and YFSETQ. This CDR3 has 16 amino acids. Deletions cut 4 bases from V and 2 bases from J, with 19 bases between. The CDR3 is CASSRLEGGKAYEQYF. The CDR3, as DNA: TGCGCCAGCAGCAGGCTTGAAGGGGGAAAGGCCTACGAGCAGTACTTC.

CDR3 in DNA: TGTGCCAGCATGGGACTAGCGGGGGACAATGAGCAGTTCTTC. Residues: CASMGLAGDNEQFF. V and J are TRBV2 and TRBJ2-1; TRBD2 matches 14 bases. Unmatched junction bases numbered 1, after V lost 7 bases and J lost 5 bases. The CDR3 contains 14 residues. Germline CDR1 is SNHLY and CDR2 is FYNNEI.

In regard to this clone: One end of the junction is discordant with germline, which a read error may explain. This chain uses TRBV7-9 with TRBJ2-7; D is perhaps TRBD1 (6 bases). This CDR3 spans 11 amino acids. Germline V gene data show CDR1 as SEHNR and CDR2 as FQNEAQ (reference sequence). The CDR3 region is CSSSLGGAMYF. The CDR3, as DNA: TGTTCCAGCAGCTTAGGGGGAGCGATGTACTTC.

The J gene is TRBJ1-2, the V gene TRBV4-3; possible D gene TRBD1, 5 bases. The length of the CDR3 is 15 residues. Germline lookup yields CDR1 LGHNA and CDR2 YSLEER. V was shortened by 1 base and J by 3 bases, with 12 bases between the two germline ends. The CDR3 here is CASSQGGTGYYGYTF. The CDR3 DNA sequence: TGCGCCAGCAGCCAAGGCGGAACAGGCTACTATGGCTACACCTTC.

The rearrangement uses TRBV9 and TRBJ1-1; tentative D call: TRBD1 (5 bases). V was trimmed by 4 bases and J by 1 base, leaving 20 bases between them. The CDR3 is 17 residues long. Germline V gives CDR1 SGDLS, CDR2 YYNGEE. In nucleotides, the CDR3 is TGTGCCAGCAGCCCCCTAGGGGCCTATAGGGGGAACACTGAAGCTTTCTTT. Protein: CASSPLGAYRGNTEAFF.

J is TRBJ2-7 and V is TRBV21-1; the table calls TRBD1, which could not be checked here. TRBV21-1 is annotated as a pseudogene. The CDR3 is 13 residues long. CDR3 loop: CASSGTGGYEQYF. CDR3 in DNA: TGTGCCAGCAGCGGGACAGGGGGCTACGAGCAGTACTTC.

The V gene is TRBV7-2, the J gene TRBJ2-1; 8 bases align to TRBD2. The CDR3 covers 15 residues. Unmatched junction bases numbered 4, after V lost 4 bases and J lost 2 bases. From germline, CDR1 is SGHTA and CDR2 FQGNSA. For the CDR3, the DNA is TGTGCCAGCAGCTCAATCGGGGGGGCCTACAATGAGCAGTTCTTC. Its translation is CASSSIGGAYNEQFF.

The chain employs TRBV9 and TRBJ2-5; tentative D call: TRBD2 (6 bases). CDR1 is SGDLS, CDR2 YYNGEE, per germline. There are 16 residues in the CDR3. V gave up 0 bases and J gave up 5 bases, with 17 bases separating them. CDR3 sequence reads: CASSVAAGMGHETQYF. The CDR3 DNA reads TGTGCCAGCAGCGTAGCCGCGGGAATGGGTCACGAGACCCAGTACTTC.

This chain connects TRBV4-3 to TRBJ2-3; weak D call: TRBD1 (6 bases). Germline-derived CDR1 and CDR2 are LGHNA and YSLEER. Trimming cost V 4 bases and J 1 base, with 9 bases left between them. This CDR3 region has 14 residues. The CDR3 nucleotides read TGCGCCAGCAGCCGAGGGGGAGGCACAGATACGCAGTATTTT. It codes for CASSRGGGTDTQYF.

The rearrangement links TRBV28 to TRBJ1-5; 7 bases are shared with TRBD1. Trimming removed 2 bases from V and 0 bases from J; junction bases left unmatched: 4. This CDR3 region has 16 residues. Germline CDR1 MDHEN, CDR2 SYDVKM. The DNA for the CDR3 is TGTGCCAGCAGTTTAACCGGGACAGCTAGCAATCAGCCCCAGCATTTT. Its protein product is CASSLTGTASNQPQHF.

The chain couples TRBV9 to TRBJ2-2; 13 nucleotides agree with TRBD2. Trimming at V came to 4 bases and at J to 7 bases, leaving 4 bases not matched to a gene. The CDR3 has 15 residues. Per germline, CDR1 SGDLS and CDR2 YYNGEE. The CDR3 bases are TGTGCCAGCAGCATGACTAGCGGGAGGCACGGGGAGCTGTTTTTT. Encoded protein: CASSMTSGRHGELFF.

The chain has TRBV13 and TRBJ2-1; 7 nucleotides line up with TRBD2. CDR3 length: 13 residues. V gave up 10 bases and J gave up 5 bases; unmatched junction bases: 8. In germline, CDR1 is PRHDT, CDR2 FYEKMQ (reference sequence). CDR3 sequence reads: CATSLAVDNEQFF. The CDR3 DNA is TGTGCCACCTCGCTAGCGGTCGACAATGAGCAGTTCTTC.

Only one count was recorded for this clone. V and J are TRBV27 and TRBJ2-3; a possible D gene is TRBD2 (5 bases). V was pared by 0 bases and J by 2 bases, with 9 bases between. The CDR3 has 15 amino acids. From germline, CDR1 is MNHEY and CDR2 SMNVEV (reference sequence). The CDR3 protein is CASSLSRVATDTQYF. The CDR3 region has the DNA TGTGCCAGCAGTTTATCGAGGGTAGCCACAGATACGCAGTATTTT.

V gene TRBV28 combines with J gene TRBJ2-5, with 7 bases fitting TRBD2. J gave up 9 bases and V 3 bases, and 10 bases lay outside the gene matches. Germline V gene sequence: CDR1 MDHEN, CDR2 SYDVKM. The CDR3 is 14 amino acids. CDR3 in amino acids: CASSFGGNREAQYF. In nucleotides, the CDR3 is TGTGCCAGCAGTTTTGGGGGAAATCGGGAGGCCCAGTACTTC.

V usage is TRBV5-1 and J usage is TRBJ2-2; possibly TRBD1 for D (7 bases). CDR3 length: 15 residues. CDR1 and CDR2 from the germline V gene are SGHRS and YFSETQ. Trimming shortened V by 4 bases and J by 4 bases, and 14 bases separated the two germline ends. The CDR3 region has the DNA TGCGCCAGCAGCCCAAGGCAGGGGGGCACCGGGGAGCTGTTTTTT. Protein product: CASSPRQGGTGELFF. Looking up the rest from reference TRBV5-1 and TRBJ2-2 gives the full variable domain: KAGVTQTPRYLIKTRGQQVTLSCSPISGHRSVSWYQQTPGQGLQFLFEYFSETQRNKGNFPGRFSGRQFSNSRSEMNVSTLELGDSALYLCASSPRQGGTGELFFGEGSRLTVL.

The chain combines TRBV27 with TRBJ2-7; tentatively, D is TRBD1 (6 bases). Germline assignment: CDR1 MNHEY and CDR2 SMNVEV (reference sequence). The CDR3 contains 18 residues. Trimming shortened V by 4 bases and J by 4 bases, and 26 bases separated the two germline ends. CDR3 residues: CASSSLIKARDKRYEQYF. The CDR3 DNA reads as TGTGCCAGCAGTTCACTTATAAAGGCCCGGGACAAGCGGTACGAGCAGTACTTC.

This clone has just a few counts. The gene calls are TRBV13 and TRBJ1-3; no clear D. This CDR3 contains 15 residues. V gave up 2 bases and J gave up 13 bases, with 21 bases separating them. Germline V CDR1 and CDR2: PRHDT, FYEKMQ (reference sequence). DNA of the CDR3: TGTGCCAGCAGCTTAATTACTATTAGACCTGTAAGGATATATTTT. Encoded protein: CASSLITIRPVRIYF.

The chain has TRBV7-9 and TRBJ1-1, with D unresolved. In germline, CDR1 is SEHNR, CDR2 FQNEAQ (reference sequence). CDR3 length: 13 residues. V was clipped by 5 bases and J by 5 bases, with 12 bases between them. The CDR3 nucleotides read TGTGCCAGCAGCCCCTCAGCAGGTACTGAAGCTTTCTTT. Translation: CASSPSAGTEAFF.

The chain couples TRBV23-1 to TRBJ2-1, with 7 bases lining up with TRBD2. TRBV23-1 is an ORF; its function is uncertain. This CDR3 has 17 amino acids. V dropped 4 bases and J dropped 9; count of bases not matched to a gene: 18. The CDR3 DNA follows: TGCGCCAGCAGTCGTCTCGTTCGGTTGTGCAGGGAGGGTGAGCAGTTCTTC. Its protein is CASSRLVRLCREGEQFF.